The present entry profiles one T cell receptor beta chain with its context. Its antigen is unidentified. Primers: 60 Vbeta forward and 13 Jbeta reverse. Some clones are missing from TCRdb's copy, which holds only in-frame ones; the method was immunoSEQ multiplex PCR. The repertoire consists of about 110,000 clones, with about 79% occurring once and the leading ten covering 2.5%. Looked up from germline, CDR1 is SNHLY and CDR2 is FYNNEI. Trimming removed 4 bases from V and 2 bases from J, with 7 bases in between. This CDR3 spans 13 amino acids. The entry originates in a study of cytomegalovirus exposure and HLA in healthy donors. General observations from the study: One later analysis reportedly identified an Asian-associated ancestry cluster that showed fewer N-insertions than the roughly 720-donor mean. In an earlier analysis, in some 600 donors, most V segments appeared productive either ~90% or ~30% of the time. Analyses of presence and absence presupposed an approximately uniform sequencing depth across donors. Researchers reported in a later analysis that a missense DCLRE1C variant was tied to TCR beta V- and J-gene trimming.

The material sequenced was PBMCs. V and J are TRBV2 and TRBJ2-3; D gene ambiguous. The clonotype comes from a woman under 30 in good health and CMV-seronegative. The CDR3 bases are TGTGCCAGCAGTGTCGAGAACACAGATACGCAGTATTTT. Protein product: CASSVENTDTQYF.